This T cell receptor beta chain was identified during a study of shared clonotypes between healthy human individuals. Overall study results and limits: Limitation of the genetic and exposure-history diversity represented came from the few donors.

For this clone: The antigen remains unidentified.

The sorted-subset replicate PCRs were given around 190 ng DNA, which is approximately 30,000 T cell genomes. Clones were read by immunoSEQ multiplex PCR, and TCRdb kept only the in-frame ones, dropping some. The sample comprises around 2,100,000 clones, about 95% of which are singletons, and more than 0.95% rests with the top ten. Naive CD8 populations comprised CD45RO-negative cells positively selected for CCR7, excluding terminally differentiated effector memory CD45RA+ cells. This receptor was identified in a man aged 18 to 30 in good health. Sequencing used naive CD8+ T cells sorted from blood.

CDR3 DNA sequence: TGTGCCAGCAGCACAGGACAGGGGGCTCACTATGGCTACACCTTC. It is translated as CASSTGQGAHYGYTF. This chain joins TRBV9 and TRBJ1-2; 11 bases align to TRBD1. The CDR3 totals 15 residues. V was pared by 4 bases and J by 3 bases, with 5 bases of the junction left unmatched. Germline V gives CDR1 SGDLS, CDR2 YYNGEE.